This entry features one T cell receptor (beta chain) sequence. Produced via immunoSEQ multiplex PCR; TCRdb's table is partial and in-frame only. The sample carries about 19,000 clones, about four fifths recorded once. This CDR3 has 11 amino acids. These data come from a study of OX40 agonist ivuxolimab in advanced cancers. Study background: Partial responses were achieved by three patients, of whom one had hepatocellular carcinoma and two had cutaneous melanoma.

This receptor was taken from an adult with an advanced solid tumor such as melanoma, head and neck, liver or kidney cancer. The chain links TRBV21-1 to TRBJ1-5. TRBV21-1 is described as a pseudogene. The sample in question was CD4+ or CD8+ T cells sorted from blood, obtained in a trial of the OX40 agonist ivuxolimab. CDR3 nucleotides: TGTGCCAGCAGAAATCGGCAGCCCCAGCATTTT. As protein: CASRNRQPQHF.